This TCR beta chain was observed in a study of response to subunit inactivated influenza vaccine. This CDR3 has 14 residues. The germline V gene encodes CDR1 SGHTA and CDR2 FQGNSA. Between the trimmed V and J ends, which lost 0 bases and 4 bases, there was a span of 9 bases. TCRdb re-derived calls from the RT-PCR reads in MiXCR, one entry per CDR3 protein. The sample records approximately 500,000 distinct CDR3 sequences, over 10% being singletons. Points from the study as a whole: Each seasonal influenza vaccination, the authors suggested, recruits few new T cells.

Turning to this clonotype: The antigen is unknown.

The input for sequencing was PBMCs from blood, taken roughly 47 days after vaccination. The chain carries TRBV7-2 and TRBJ2-5; no definite D call. The clonotype was recovered from a man aged 45 to 65 who received an inactivated influenza vaccine. The CDR3 bases are TGTGCCAGCAGCTTAGCGGTCAAGCGAGAGACCCAGTACTTC. It translates to CASSLAVKRETQYF.